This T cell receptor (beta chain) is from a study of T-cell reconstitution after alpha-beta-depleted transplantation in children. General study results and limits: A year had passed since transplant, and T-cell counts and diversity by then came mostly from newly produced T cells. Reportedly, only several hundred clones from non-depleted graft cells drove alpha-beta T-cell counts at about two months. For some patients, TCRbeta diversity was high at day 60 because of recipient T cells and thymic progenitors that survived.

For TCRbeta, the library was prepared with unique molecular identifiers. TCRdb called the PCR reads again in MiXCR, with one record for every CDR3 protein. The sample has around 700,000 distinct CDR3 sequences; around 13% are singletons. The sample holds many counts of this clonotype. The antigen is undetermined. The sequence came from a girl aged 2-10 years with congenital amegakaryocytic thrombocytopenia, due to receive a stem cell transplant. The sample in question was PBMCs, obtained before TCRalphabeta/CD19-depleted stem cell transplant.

CDR3 sequence reads: CASSDPGTSGRPEQFF. In DNA form, the CDR3 reads TGCGCCAGCAGTGACCCCGGGACTAGCGGGAGGCCTGAGCAGTTCTTC. The rearrangement uses TRBV10-1 and TRBJ2-1; TRBD2 matches 15 bases. The CDR3 spans 16 residues. The germline gives CDR1 WNHNN, CDR2 SYGVQD (reference sequence). After removal of 3 bases from V and 9 bases from J, the junction contained 6 bases not matched to a gene.